This TCR beta chain was observed in a study of cytomegalovirus exposure and HLA in healthy donors. These donors, healthy bone marrow donors, were studied. Notes on the study in general: Reported performance of the classifier showed diagnosis of cytomegalovirus status with high specificity and sensitivity. A prior analysis recorded that most TCR beta V segments were productive about 87% or about 30% of the time.

60 Vbeta and 13 Jbeta primers were used in PCR. Repertoires were generated with immunoSEQ multiplex PCR, while TCRdb's copy carries only in-frame clones and drops some. The table has 75,000 to 100,000 clones, about 70% seen once. Points on this clone: Antigen specificity is unknown.

Germline CDR1 and CDR2: SGHRS and YFSETQ. This CDR3 comprises 18 residues. With 2 bases removed from V and 5 bases from J, the gap between germline ends came to 23 bases. The chain joins TRBV5-1 to TRBJ2-1; the D gene is possibly TRBD2 (6 bases). The sequenced sample was PBMCs. This receptor was taken from a female donor in good health and CMV-seronegative. CDR3: CASSLRRLERRLNNEQFF. The CDR3 nucleotides read TGCGCCAGCAGCTTACGCCGACTAGAGAGAAGACTCAACAATGAGCAGTTCTTC.